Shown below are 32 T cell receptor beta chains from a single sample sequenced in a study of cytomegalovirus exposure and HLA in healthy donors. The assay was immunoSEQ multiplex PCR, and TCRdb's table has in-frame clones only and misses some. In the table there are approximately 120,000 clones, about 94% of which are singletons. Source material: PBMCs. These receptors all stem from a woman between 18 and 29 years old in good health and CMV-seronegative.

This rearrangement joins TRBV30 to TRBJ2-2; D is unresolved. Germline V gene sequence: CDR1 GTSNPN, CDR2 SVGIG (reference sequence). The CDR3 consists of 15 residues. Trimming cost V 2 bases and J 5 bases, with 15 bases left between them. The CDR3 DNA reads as TGTGCCTGGAGTCCTCGGCAGGCTAATACCGGGGAGCTGTTTTTT. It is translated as CAWSPRQANTGELFF. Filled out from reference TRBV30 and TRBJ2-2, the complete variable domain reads SQTIHQWPATLVQPVGSPLSLECTVEGTSNPNLYWYRQAAGRGLQLLFYSVGIGQISSEVPQNLSASRPQDRQFILSSKKLLLSDSGFYLCAWSPRQANTGELFFGEGSRLTVL.

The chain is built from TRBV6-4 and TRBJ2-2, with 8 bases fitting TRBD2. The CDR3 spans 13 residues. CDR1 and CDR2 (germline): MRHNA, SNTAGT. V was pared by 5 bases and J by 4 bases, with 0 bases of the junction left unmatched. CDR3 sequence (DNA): TGTGCCAGCAGTAGCGGGAGCACCGGGGAGCTGTTTTTT. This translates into CASSSGSTGELFF.

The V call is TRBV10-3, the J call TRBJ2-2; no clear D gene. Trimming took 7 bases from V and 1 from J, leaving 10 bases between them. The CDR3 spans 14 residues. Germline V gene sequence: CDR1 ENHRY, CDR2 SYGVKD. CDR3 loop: CAITDQVNTGELFF. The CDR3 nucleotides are TGTGCCATCACTGATCAGGTGAACACCGGGGAGCTGTTTTTT.

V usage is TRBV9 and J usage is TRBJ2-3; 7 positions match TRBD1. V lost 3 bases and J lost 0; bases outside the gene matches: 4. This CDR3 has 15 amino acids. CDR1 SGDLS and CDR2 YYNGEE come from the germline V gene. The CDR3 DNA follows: TGTGCCAGCAGCGAGGGACAGTCTAGCACAGATACGCAGTATTTT. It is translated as CASSEGQSSTDTQYF. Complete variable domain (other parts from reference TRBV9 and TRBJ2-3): DSGVTQTPKHLITATGQRVTLRCSPRSGDLSVYWYQQSLDQGLQFLIQYYNGEERAKGNILERFSAQQFPDLHSELNLSSLELGDSALYFCASSEGQSSTDTQYFGPGTRLTVL.

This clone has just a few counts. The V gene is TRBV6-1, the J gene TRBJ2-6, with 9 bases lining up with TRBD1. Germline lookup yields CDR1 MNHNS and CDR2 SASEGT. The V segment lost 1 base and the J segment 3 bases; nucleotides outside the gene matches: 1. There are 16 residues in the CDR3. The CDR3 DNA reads TGTGCCAGCAGTGAAGAGACAGGGGGTGGGGCCAACGTCCTGACTTTC. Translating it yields CASSEETGGGANVLTF.

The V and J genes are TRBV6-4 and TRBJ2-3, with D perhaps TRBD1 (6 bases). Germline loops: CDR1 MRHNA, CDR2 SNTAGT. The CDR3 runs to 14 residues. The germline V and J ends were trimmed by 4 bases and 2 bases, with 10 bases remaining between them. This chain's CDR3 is CASSADRTTDTQYF. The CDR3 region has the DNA TGTGCCAGCAGTGCCGACAGGACCACAGATACGCAGTATTTT.

The CDR3 is CASSTPGGGPLHF. The CDR3 region has the DNA TGTGCCAGTAGTACGCCAGGGGGAGGACCCCTCCACTTT. The rearrangement links TRBV19 to TRBJ1-6; 7 bases agree with TRBD1. The germline V gene has CDR1 LNHDA and CDR2 SQIVND (reference sequence). J lost 12 bases, V lost 4 bases, and 6 bases had no gene match. The CDR3 runs 13 residues.

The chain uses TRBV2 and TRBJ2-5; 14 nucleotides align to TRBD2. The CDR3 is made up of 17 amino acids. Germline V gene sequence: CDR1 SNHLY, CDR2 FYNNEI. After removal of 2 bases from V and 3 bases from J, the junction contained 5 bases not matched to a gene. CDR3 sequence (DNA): TGTGCCAGCAGTGAACGACTAGCGGGGGGGAAAAAAGAGACCCAGTACTTC. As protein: CASSERLAGGKKETQYF. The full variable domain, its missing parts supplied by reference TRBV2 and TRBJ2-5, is EPEVTQTPSHQVTQMGQEVILRCVPISNHLYFYWYRQILGQKVEFLVSFYNNEISEKSEIFDDQFSVERPDGSNFTLKIRSTKLEDSAMYFCASSERLAGGKKETQYFGPGTRLLVL.

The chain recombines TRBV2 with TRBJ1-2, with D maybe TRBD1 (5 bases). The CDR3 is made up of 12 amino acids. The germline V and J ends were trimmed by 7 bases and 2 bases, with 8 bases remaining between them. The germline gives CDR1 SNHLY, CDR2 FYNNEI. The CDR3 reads CASTRQNYGYTF. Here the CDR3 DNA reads TGTGCCAGCACACGACAGAACTATGGCTACACCTTC.

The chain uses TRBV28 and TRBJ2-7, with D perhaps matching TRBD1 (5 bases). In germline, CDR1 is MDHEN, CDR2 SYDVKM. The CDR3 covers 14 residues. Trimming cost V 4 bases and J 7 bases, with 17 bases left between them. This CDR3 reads CASSSGSLSGEQYF. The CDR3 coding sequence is TGTGCCAGCAGTTCAGGGTCCCTATCTGGGGAGCAGTACTTC.

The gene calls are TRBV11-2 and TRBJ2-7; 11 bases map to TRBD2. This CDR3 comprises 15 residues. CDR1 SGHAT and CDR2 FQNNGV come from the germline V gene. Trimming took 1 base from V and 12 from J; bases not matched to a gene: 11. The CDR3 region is CASSLAVAGTSGLYF. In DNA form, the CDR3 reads TGTGCCAGCAGCTTAGCGGTCGCCGGGACTAGCGGCCTGTACTTC.

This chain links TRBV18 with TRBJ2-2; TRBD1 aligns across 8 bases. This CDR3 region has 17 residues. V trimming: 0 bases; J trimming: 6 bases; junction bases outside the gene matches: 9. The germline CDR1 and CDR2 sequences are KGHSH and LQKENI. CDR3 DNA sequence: TGTGCCAGCTCACCACCTCGGACAGGGATGGTCGCCGGGGAGCTGTTTTTT. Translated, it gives CASSPPRTGMVAGELFF. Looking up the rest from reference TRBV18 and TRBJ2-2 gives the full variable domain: NAGVMQNPRHLVRRRGQEARLRCSPMKGHSHVYWYRQLPEEGLKFMVYLQKENIIDESGMPKERFSAEFPKEGPSILRIQQVVRGDSAAYFCASSPPRTGMVAGELFFGEGSRLTVL.

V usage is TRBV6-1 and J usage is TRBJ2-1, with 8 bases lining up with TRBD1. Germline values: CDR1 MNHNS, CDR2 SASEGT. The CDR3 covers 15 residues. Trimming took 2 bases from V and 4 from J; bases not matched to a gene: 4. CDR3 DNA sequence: TGTGCCAGCAGTGAAACAGGGGGTGCTTACAATGAGCAGTTCTTC. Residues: CASSETGGAYNEQFF.

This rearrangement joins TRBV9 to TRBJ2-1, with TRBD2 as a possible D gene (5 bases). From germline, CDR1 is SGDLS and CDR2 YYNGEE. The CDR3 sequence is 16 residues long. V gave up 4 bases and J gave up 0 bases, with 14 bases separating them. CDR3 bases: TGTGCCAGCAGCCCCAAGGGAGCAGACTCCTACAATGAGCAGTTCTTC. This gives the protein CASSPKGADSYNEQFF.

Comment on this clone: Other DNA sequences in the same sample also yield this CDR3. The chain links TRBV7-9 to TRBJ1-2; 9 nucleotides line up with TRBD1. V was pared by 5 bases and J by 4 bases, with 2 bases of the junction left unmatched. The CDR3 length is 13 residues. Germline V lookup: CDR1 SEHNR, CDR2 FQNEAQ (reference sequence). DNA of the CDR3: TGTGCCAGCAGCCAGGGACAGGGCTATGGCTACACCTTC. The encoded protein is CASSQGQGYGYTF.

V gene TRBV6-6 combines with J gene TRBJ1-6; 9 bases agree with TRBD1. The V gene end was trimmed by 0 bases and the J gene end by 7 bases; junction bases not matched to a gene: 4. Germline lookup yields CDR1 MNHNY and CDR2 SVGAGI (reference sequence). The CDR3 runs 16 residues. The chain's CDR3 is CASSYSGTGKNSPLHF. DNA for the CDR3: TGTGCCAGCAGTTACTCCGGGACAGGGAAGAATTCACCCCTCCACTTT.

The CDR3 DNA sequence: TGTGCCAGCACCCTAGCGGGGGGTCCCGGGGGCGGGGAGCTGTTTTTT. Translating gives CASTLAGGPGGGELFF. The chain has TRBV4-2 and TRBJ2-2, with 11 positions matching TRBD2. The CDR3 extends over 16 amino acids. Trimming removed 7 bases from V and 7 bases from J; junction bases left unmatched: 11. Looked up from germline, CDR1 is LGHNA and CDR2 is YNFKEQ.

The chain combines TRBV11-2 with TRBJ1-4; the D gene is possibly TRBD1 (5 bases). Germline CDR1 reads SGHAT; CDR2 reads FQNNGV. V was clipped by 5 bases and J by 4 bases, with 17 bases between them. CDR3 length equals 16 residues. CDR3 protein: CASSVNYGGINEKLFF. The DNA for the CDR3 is TGTGCCAGCAGCGTAAACTATGGGGGGATTAATGAAAAACTGTTTTTT.

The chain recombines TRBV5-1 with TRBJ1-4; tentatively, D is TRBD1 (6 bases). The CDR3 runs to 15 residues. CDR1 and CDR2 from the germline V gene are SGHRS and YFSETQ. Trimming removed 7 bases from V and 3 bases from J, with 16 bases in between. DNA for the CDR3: TGCGCCAGCTCTACAGGGCCGTCGGCTAATGAAAAACTGTTTTTT. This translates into CASSTGPSANEKLFF.

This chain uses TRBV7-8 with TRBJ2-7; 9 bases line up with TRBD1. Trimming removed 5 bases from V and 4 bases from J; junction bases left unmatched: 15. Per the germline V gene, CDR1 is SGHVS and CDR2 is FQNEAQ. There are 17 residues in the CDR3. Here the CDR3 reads CASSQDRDRVDKYEQYF. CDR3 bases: TGTGCCAGCAGCCAGGACCGGGACAGGGTAGACAAATACGAGCAGTACTTC.

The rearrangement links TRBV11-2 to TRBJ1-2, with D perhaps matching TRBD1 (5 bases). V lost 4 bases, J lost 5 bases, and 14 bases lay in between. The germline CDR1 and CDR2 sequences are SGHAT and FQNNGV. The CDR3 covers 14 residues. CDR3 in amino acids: CASSSGPHRYGYTF. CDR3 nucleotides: TGTGCCAGCAGCTCAGGGCCTCATCGGTATGGCTACACCTTC.

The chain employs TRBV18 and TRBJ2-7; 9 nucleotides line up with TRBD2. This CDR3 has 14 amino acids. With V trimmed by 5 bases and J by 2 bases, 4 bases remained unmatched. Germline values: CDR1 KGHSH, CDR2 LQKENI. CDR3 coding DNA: TGTGCCAGCTCAAGGACTAGCGTTACCTACGAGCAGTACTTC. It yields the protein CASSRTSVTYEQYF.

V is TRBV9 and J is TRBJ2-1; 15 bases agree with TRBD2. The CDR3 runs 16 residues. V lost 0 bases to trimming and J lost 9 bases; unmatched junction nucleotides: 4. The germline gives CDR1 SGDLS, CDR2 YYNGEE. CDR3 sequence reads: CASSVGTSGGAAEQFF. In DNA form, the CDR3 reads TGTGCCAGCAGCGTAGGGACTAGCGGGGGGGCGGCTGAGCAGTTCTTC.

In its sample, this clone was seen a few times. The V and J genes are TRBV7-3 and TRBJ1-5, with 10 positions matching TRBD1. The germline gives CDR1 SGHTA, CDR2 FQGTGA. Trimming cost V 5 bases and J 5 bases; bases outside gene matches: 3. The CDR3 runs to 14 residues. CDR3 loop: CASSPTGGDQPQHF. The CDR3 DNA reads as TGTGCCAGCAGCCCGACAGGGGGCGATCAGCCCCAGCATTTT.

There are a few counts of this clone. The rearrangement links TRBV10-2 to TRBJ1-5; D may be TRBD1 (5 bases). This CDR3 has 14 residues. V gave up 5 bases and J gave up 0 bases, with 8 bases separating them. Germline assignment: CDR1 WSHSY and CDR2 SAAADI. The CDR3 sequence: CASSRTISNQPQHF. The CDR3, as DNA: TGCGCCAGCAGTAGGACAATTAGCAATCAGCCCCAGCATTTT.

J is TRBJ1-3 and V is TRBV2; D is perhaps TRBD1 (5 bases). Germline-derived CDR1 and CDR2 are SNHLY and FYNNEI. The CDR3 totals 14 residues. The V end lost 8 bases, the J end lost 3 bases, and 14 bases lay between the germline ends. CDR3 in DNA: TGTGCCAGCTCCCAGGACAAAAATGGAAACACCATATATTTT. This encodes CASSQDKNGNTIYF.

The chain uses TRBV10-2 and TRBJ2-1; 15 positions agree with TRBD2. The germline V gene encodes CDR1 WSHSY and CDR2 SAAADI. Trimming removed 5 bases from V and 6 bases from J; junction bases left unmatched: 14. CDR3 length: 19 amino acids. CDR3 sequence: CASSNTRTSGGGFGNEQFF. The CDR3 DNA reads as TGCGCCAGCAGTAACACCCGGACTAGCGGGGGGGGTTTTGGCAATGAGCAGTTCTTC.

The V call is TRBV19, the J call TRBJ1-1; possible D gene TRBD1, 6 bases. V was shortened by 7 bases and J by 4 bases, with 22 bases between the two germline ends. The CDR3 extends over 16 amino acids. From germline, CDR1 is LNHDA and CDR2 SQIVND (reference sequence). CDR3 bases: TGTGCCAGTAAAGAGGTTCGGGGGGCAAGTAGCACTGAAGCTTTCTTT. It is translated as CASKEVRGASSTEAFF.

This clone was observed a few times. CDR3 DNA sequence: TGTGCCAGCAGACGGACAGGAGGAGATACGCAGTATTTT. Residues: CASRRTGGDTQYF. The V and J genes are TRBV27 and TRBJ2-3; TRBD1 matches 7 bases. The CDR3 covers 13 residues. Germline values: CDR1 MNHEY, CDR2 SMNVEV (reference sequence). V dropped 6 bases and J dropped 5; count of bases not matched to a gene: 5.

Here the CDR3 reads CASSLGAGTTTDTQYF. The CDR3 DNA reads TGTGCCAGCAGTTTAGGAGCGGGGACTACAACAGATACGCAGTATTTT. The chain couples TRBV28 to TRBJ2-3; 7 nucleotides match TRBD2. The CDR3 has 16 residues. V trimming: 2 bases; J trimming: 3 bases; junction bases outside the gene matches: 8. CDR1 is MDHEN, CDR2 SYDVKM, per germline.

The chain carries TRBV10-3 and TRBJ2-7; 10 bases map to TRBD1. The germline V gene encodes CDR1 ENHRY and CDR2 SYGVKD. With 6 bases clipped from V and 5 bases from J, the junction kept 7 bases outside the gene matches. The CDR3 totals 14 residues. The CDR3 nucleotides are TGTGCCATCAGAAAGACAGGGGGCATCGACGAGCAGTACTTC. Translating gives CAIRKTGGIDEQYF.

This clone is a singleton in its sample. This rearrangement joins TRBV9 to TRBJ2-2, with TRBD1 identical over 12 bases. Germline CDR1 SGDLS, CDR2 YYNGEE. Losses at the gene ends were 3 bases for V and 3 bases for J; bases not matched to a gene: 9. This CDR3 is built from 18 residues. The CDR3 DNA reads TGTGCCAGCAGCGCCCCTCCGGGACAGGGGGCGGACACCGGGGAGCTGTTTTTT. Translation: CASSAPPGQGADTGELFF.